This TCR beta chain was captured by sequencing in a study of blood T cell repertoires in COVID-19. Across the study: Collection of acute and convalescent COVID-19 samples took place in the United States, Italy and Spain. PBMCs, B-cell-depleted T cells, or T cells provided the cDNA or gDNA that made up the material.

In this sample, this clone turned up a few times. This CDR3 has 17 amino acids. The germline CDR1 and CDR2 sequences are SGHTS and YDEGEE. Trimming removed 0 bases at V and 5 bases at J, with 17 bases between. In the study's own analysis: It was from reference gene primer amplification that nucleated cell counts were estimated. TCRdb's table, derived via immunoSEQ multiplex PCR, lists solely in-frame clones and lacks some. That table gives V, J and clone size, and the DNA gave D and trimming. The profile covers approximately 180,000 clones, with approximately 90% appearing a single time and 0.53% taken by the ten largest.

V and J are TRBV5-8 and TRBJ1-4; a possible D gene is TRBD1 (5 bases). This clonotype was sampled from a man between 50 and 59 years old with acute or convalescent COVID-19. Sequenced input: peripheral blood. The chain's CDR3 is CASSLGQNPRSNEKLFF. The CDR3 nucleotides read TGTGCCAGCAGCTTGGGACAGAATCCGCGCTCGAATGAAAAACTGTTTTTT. Supplemented by reference TRBV5-8 and TRBJ1-4, the full variable domain reads EAGVTQSPTHLIKTRGQQATLRCSPISGHTSVYWYQQALGLGLQFLLWYDEGEERNRGNFPPRFSGRQFPNYSSELNVNALELEDSALYLCASSLGQNPRSNEKLFFGSGTQLSVL.